These 23 T cell receptor beta chains originate from one sample sequenced in a study of cytomegalovirus exposure and HLA in healthy donors. In the PCR, 60 Vbeta and 13 Jbeta primers were used. Generated by immunoSEQ multiplex PCR, the TCRdb table keeps only in-frame clones and is missing some. This table holds about 88,000 clones. Sequenced input: PBMCs. All receptors derive from a girl under 18 in good health and CMV-seropositive.

J is TRBJ2-5 and V is TRBV13; tentatively, D is TRBD2 (5 bases). This CDR3 has 14 amino acids. V lost 4 bases and J lost 5, with 14 bases in between. Germline CDR1 and CDR2: PRHDT and FYEKMQ (reference sequence). The CDR3 bases are TGTGCCAGCAGCTCCCAAATGGAGGTGGAGACCCAGTACTTC. Its protein product is CASSSQMEVETQYF. Complete variable domain (other parts from reference TRBV13 and TRBJ2-5): AAGVIQSPRHLIKEKRETATLKCYPIPRHDTVYWYQQGPGQDPQFLISFYEKMQSDKGSIPDRFSAQQFSDYHSELNMSSLELGDSALYFCASSSQMEVETQYFGPGTRLLVL.

The genes are TRBV6-1 and TRBJ2-7; D gene uncertain. V lost 6 bases and J lost 3, with 9 bases in between. CDR3 length: 12 amino acids. Germline V gene lookup returns CDR1 MNHNS and CDR2 SASEGT. CDR3 sequence: CASRNENYEQYV. In DNA, the CDR3 is TGTGCCAGCAGGAACGAAAACTACGAGCAGTACGTC.

The chain is built from TRBV19 and TRBJ1-3; TRBD1 might be the D (6 bases). This CDR3 is built from 13 residues. V lost 7 bases and J lost 4, with 11 bases in between. CDR1 is LNHDA and CDR2 is SQIVND in the germline V gene (reference sequence). CDR3 DNA: TGTGCCAGTAAAAGGGGGAGCGGAAACACCATATATTTT. The encoded protein is CASKRGSGNTIYF.

The chain employs TRBV7-9 and TRBJ2-7; D uncertain. Looked up from germline, CDR1 is SEHNR and CDR2 is FQNEAQ (reference sequence). Trimming shortened V by 5 bases and J by 6 bases, and 17 bases separated the two germline ends. The CDR3 length is 14 residues. The CDR3 sequence is CASSPPAGNAEQYF. CDR3 DNA sequence: TGTGCCAGCAGCCCCCCGGCAGGAAACGCCGAGCAGTACTTC.

The chain employs TRBV4-3 and TRBJ2-1; tentatively, D is TRBD2 (6 bases). The CDR3 has 11 amino acids. Trimming pared 1 base from V and 14 bases from J, leaving 9 bases between. Germline V gives CDR1 LGHNA, CDR2 YSLEER. Here the CDR3 DNA reads TGCGCCAGCAGCCAAGGGGGGGTGGAGTTCTTC. Amino acids: CASSQGGVEFF.

The chain has TRBV28 and TRBJ1-2; D gene ambiguous. V lost 4 bases to trimming and J lost 4 bases, with 13 bases between them. CDR1 and CDR2 (germline): MDHEN, SYDVKM. This CDR3 has 14 amino acids. In DNA form, the CDR3 reads TGTGCCAGCAGTTACGGAGGACCGTTCTATGGCTACACCTTC. This sequence encodes CASSYGGPFYGYTF.

This chain links TRBV11-3 with TRBJ2-5; 8 nucleotides match TRBD2. Trimming removed 3 bases from V and 4 bases from J; junction bases left unmatched: 7. The CDR3 extends over 15 amino acids. Germline values: CDR1 SGHNT, CDR2 YENEEA. This CDR3 reads CASSFSTSDGETQYF. The CDR3 DNA is TGTGCCAGCAGCTTTTCGACTAGCGACGGAGAGACCCAGTACTTC. Together with reference TRBV11-3 and TRBJ2-5, the CDR3 gives the full variable domain: EAGVVQSPRYKIIEKKQPVAFWCNPISGHNTLYWYLQNLGQGPELLIRYENEEAVDDSQLPKDRFSAERLKGVDSTLKIQPAELGDSAVYLCASSFSTSDGETQYFGPGTRLLVL.

This chain uses TRBV19 with TRBJ1-2, with D possibly being TRBD1 (5 bases). V gave up 3 bases and J gave up 0 bases, with 8 bases separating them. Germline CDR1 LNHDA, CDR2 SQIVND (reference sequence). The CDR3 contains 14 residues. CDR3 sequence: CASSIREANYGYTF. In nucleotides, the CDR3 is TGTGCCAGTAGTATCAGGGAAGCTAACTATGGCTACACCTTC.

The chain couples TRBV18 to TRBJ1-2; D is ambiguous. The germline V gene encodes CDR1 KGHSH and CDR2 LQKENI. The CDR3 is 16 amino acids. The V end was cut by 6 bases, the J end by 4 bases, with 21 bases between. The CDR3 region is CASSPVGEGEIYGYTF. CDR3 bases: TGTGCCAGCTCCCCTGTCGGCGAGGGCGAGATCTATGGCTACACCTTC.

The chain carries TRBV27 and TRBJ2-1; TRBD2 matches at 13 bases. Per the germline V gene, CDR1 is MNHEY and CDR2 is SMNVEV (reference sequence). CDR3 length: 16 amino acids. Trimming at V came to 6 bases and at J to 6 bases, leaving 8 bases not matched to a gene. CDR3 region: CASSQLAGGLSNEQFF. For the CDR3, the DNA is TGTGCCAGCAGCCAACTAGCGGGGGGGCTGAGCAATGAGCAGTTCTTC.

This chain uses TRBV5-4 with TRBJ1-4; D is possibly TRBD1 (6 bases). V was shortened by 3 bases and J by 8 bases, with 17 bases between the two germline ends. Per germline, CDR1 SGHNT and CDR2 YYREEE (reference sequence). The CDR3 extends over 15 amino acids. Here the CDR3 reads CASSSRSGVGEKLFF. In DNA form, the CDR3 reads TGTGCCAGCAGCTCCCGTTCAGGGGTAGGAGAAAAACTGTTTTTT.

The rearrangement uses TRBV7-8 and TRBJ2-2, with D perhaps TRBD1 (5 bases). The CDR3 loop spans 12 amino acids. Trimming left V 8 bases short and J 6 bases short, with 10 bases between. The V gene's germline CDR1 is SGHVS and CDR2 FQNEAQ. The CDR3 DNA reads TGTGCCAGCCGCAGGGTGCCCGGGGAGCTGTTTTTT. The encoded protein is CASRRVPGELFF.

This chain links TRBV5-4 with TRBJ2-1; 7 bases line up with TRBD1. The germline CDR1 and CDR2 sequences are SGHNT and YYREEE (reference sequence). V was pared by 5 bases and J by 10 bases, with 24 bases of the junction left unmatched. There are 18 residues in the CDR3. Here the CDR3 reads CASSPEQGSQSSGFEQFF. In DNA form, the CDR3 reads TGTGCCAGCAGTCCCGAACAGGGGTCCCAGTCCAGTGGGTTCGAGCAGTTCTTC.

The chain carries TRBV28 and TRBJ1-5; 7 bases fit TRBD1. Trimming cost V 5 bases and J 0 bases; bases outside gene matches: 7. The V gene's germline CDR1 is MDHEN and CDR2 SYDVKM. This CDR3 contains 16 residues. CDR3 in amino acids: CASSLGGRDSNQPQHF. Written as DNA, the CDR3 is TGTGCCAGCAGTCTAGGGGGCAGGGATAGCAATCAGCCCCAGCATTTT.

The rearrangement joins TRBV28 to TRBJ1-2, with 9 bases that match TRBD1. Germline V gene data show CDR1 as MDHEN and CDR2 as SYDVKM. CDR3 length: 15 residues. V shed 6 bases, J shed 6 bases, and the junction held 11 bases outside the gene matches. CDR3 region: CASRVPTGGDHGYTF. DNA of the CDR3: TGTGCCAGCAGGGTACCGACAGGGGGAGATCATGGCTACACCTTC.

The CDR3 reads CASRDRGNEQYF. Here the CDR3 DNA reads TGTGCCAGCAGGGACAGGGGCAACGAGCAGTACTTC. V gene TRBV2 combines with J gene TRBJ2-7; 9 nucleotides line up with TRBD1. V lost 6 bases to trimming and J lost 5 bases; unmatched junction nucleotides: 2. Germline CDR1 and CDR2: SNHLY and FYNNEI. The CDR3 extends over 12 amino acids.

The chain recombines TRBV7-2 with TRBJ2-7, with 7 bases identical to TRBD2. The germline gives CDR1 SGHTA, CDR2 FQGNSA. The CDR3 runs 14 residues. V lost 5 bases, J lost 7 bases, and 11 bases stayed unmatched. The DNA of the CDR3 is TGTGCCAGCAGCCCGGGGGGTGGGGCGGGAGAGCAGTACTTC. It yields the protein CASSPGGGAGEQYF.

The V gene is TRBV5-1, the J gene TRBJ2-5; 7 bases align to TRBD1. CDR1 and CDR2 from the germline V gene are SGHRS and YFSETQ. The V segment lost 4 bases and the J segment 2 bases; nucleotides outside the gene matches: 8. This CDR3 has 15 amino acids. CDR3 amino acids: CASSPGQVGQETQYF. The CDR3, as DNA: TGCGCCAGCAGCCCAGGACAGGTGGGTCAAGAGACCCAGTACTTC.

The V and J genes are TRBV4-3 and TRBJ2-1; D is uncertain. This CDR3 comprises 15 residues. Deletions cut 1 base from V and 5 bases from J, with 12 bases between. The germline gives CDR1 LGHNA, CDR2 YSLEER. DNA for the CDR3: TGCGCCAGCAGCCAAGGAGGTAACCTGAACAATGAGCAGTTCTTC. It yields the protein CASSQGGNLNNEQFF.

The CDR3 nucleotides read TGCGCCAGCACCACGACTGGCACAGATACGCAGTATTTT. It codes for CASTTTGTDTQYF. The rearrangement uses TRBV5-1 and TRBJ2-3; D ambiguous. Germline CDR1 is SGHRS and CDR2 is YFSETQ. CDR3 length: 13 residues. V lost 6 bases to trimming and J lost 1 base, with 9 bases between them.

The chain couples TRBV29-1 to TRBJ2-7, with TRBD1 identical over 9 bases. The CDR3 spans 14 residues. J gave up 3 bases and V 6 bases, and 9 bases lay outside the gene matches. The germline V gene has CDR1 SQVTM and CDR2 ANQGSEA. The CDR3, as DNA: TGCAGCGTGGCGGACAGGGGAGTAGTCTACGAGCAGTACTTC. This encodes CSVADRGVVYEQYF.

The rearrangement joins TRBV6-6 to TRBJ2-2; 7 positions agree with TRBD1. The V segment lost 6 bases and the J segment 3 bases; nucleotides outside the gene matches: 7. The CDR3 has 15 residues. CDR1 is MNHNY, CDR2 SVGAGI, per germline (reference sequence). CDR3 region: CASRPTGLDTGELFF. In DNA, the CDR3 is TGTGCCAGCAGACCGACAGGGCTTGACACCGGGGAGCTGTTTTTT.

As for this clone: The junction and the germline gene differ at one end; a read error may be behind it. The chain recombines TRBV29-1 with TRBJ2-1, with 13 bases that match TRBD2. This CDR3 region has 13 residues. Germline V gives CDR1 SQVTM, CDR2 ANQGSEA. The CDR3 coding sequence is TGCAGCGTGACTAGCGGGGGGCACAATGAGCAGCTCTTC. Amino acid sequence: CSVTSGGHNEQLF.